Following are 14 T cell receptor beta chains from one sample sequenced in a study of cytomegalovirus exposure and HLA in healthy donors. Some clones are missing from TCRdb's copy, which holds only in-frame ones; the method was immunoSEQ multiplex PCR. The data hold over 100,000 clones, with about 88% observed a single time. Sequencing input: PBMCs. Receptors were obtained from a woman between 18 and 30 years old in good health and CMV-seronegative.

This clone appeared a single time. The chain joins TRBV2 to TRBJ2-3; 7 bases agree with TRBD2. J gave up 3 bases and V 8 bases, and 11 bases lay outside the gene matches. The CDR3 extends over 15 amino acids. Germline V gives CDR1 SNHLY, CDR2 FYNNEI. The CDR3 reads CASGRAGPLTDTQYF. CDR3 DNA sequence: TGTGCCAGCGGGCGAGCGGGGCCTTTGACAGATACGCAGTATTTT.

V usage is TRBV6-1 and J usage is TRBJ1-6, with D perhaps TRBD1 (5 bases). The V gene's germline CDR1 is MNHNS and CDR2 SASEGT. The CDR3 has 12 amino acids. The ends were cut back, 5 bases at V and 15 bases at J, with 14 bases in the middle. CDR3 nucleotide sequence: TGTGCCAGCAGTTTCGACAGTTTCGTCCTCCACTTT. This encodes CASSFDSFVLHF.

This clone was found once. J is TRBJ2-3 and V is TRBV7-4; D perhaps matches TRBD2 (6 bases). The V gene lost 7 bases and the J gene lost 3 bases, with 29 bases spanning the gap. This CDR3 spans 19 amino acids. Germline values: CDR1 SGHVT, CDR2 SQSDAQ. CDR3 coding DNA: TGTGCCAGCACAGACTCAAGTGTTAGGGGACTCCGACTTACAGATACGCAGTATTTT. It specifies CASTDSSVRGLRLTDTQYF.

The J gene is TRBJ2-2, the V gene TRBV11-2, with D perhaps matching TRBD1 (6 bases). V lost 7 bases to trimming and J lost 0 bases, with 9 bases between them. The germline V gene encodes CDR1 SGHAT and CDR2 FQNNGV. This CDR3 is 14 amino acids long. In nucleotides, the CDR3 is TGTGCCAGCATTACAGGGTCGAACACCGGGGAGCTGTTTTTT. This translates into CASITGSNTGELFF. Based on the CDR3 plus reference TRBV11-2 and TRBJ2-2, the full variable domain is EAGVAQSPRYKIIEKRQSVAFWCNPISGHATLYWYQQILGQGPKLLIQFQNNGVVDDSQLPKDRFSAERLKGVDSTLKIQPAKLEDSAVYLCASITGSNTGELFFGEGSRLTVL.

J is TRBJ2-2 and V is TRBV5-1, with 7 bases aligning to TRBD1. CDR1 is SGHRS, CDR2 YFSETQ, per germline. V trimming: 4 bases; J trimming: 7 bases; junction bases outside the gene matches: 10. This CDR3 contains 15 residues. The CDR3 nucleotides read TGCGCCAGCAGCCTCCTCGGACAGGTTGGCGGGGAGCTGTTTTTT. It codes for CASSLLGQVGGELFF.

The chain carries TRBV2 and TRBJ2-1; TRBD1 aligns across 7 bases. V dropped 9 bases and J dropped 6; count of bases not matched to a gene: 17. The germline CDR1 and CDR2 sequences are SNHLY and FYNNEI. CDR3 length: 16 residues. The CDR3 DNA follows: TGTGCCAGACAGGGGCCACAGGGACGGGAATTCAATGAGCAGTTCTTC. Protein sequence: CARQGPQGREFNEQFF.

The chain is built from TRBV25-1 and TRBJ1-1, with D possibly matching TRBD1 (5 bases). The CDR3 spans 12 residues. Trimming shortened V by 6 bases and J by 9 bases, and 14 bases separated the two germline ends. CDR1 is MGHDK, CDR2 SYGVNS, per germline. The CDR3 reads CASRQRGDQAFF. DNA for the CDR3: TGTGCCAGCAGACAAAGGGGTGACCAAGCTTTCTTT.

The chain is built from TRBV25-1 and TRBJ1-1, with 12 bases lining up with TRBD1. This CDR3 comprises 17 residues. The ends lost 3 bases at V and 3 bases at J; junction bases unmatched: 8. Germline CDR1 reads MGHDK; CDR2 reads SYGVNS. The CDR3 protein is CASSDLGQGAWYTEAFF. For the CDR3, the DNA is TGTGCCAGCAGTGACCTGGGACAGGGGGCATGGTACACTGAAGCTTTCTTT.

This sequence joins TRBV18 and TRBJ1-6; no definite D call. CDR3 size: 17 residues. V was trimmed by 3 bases and J by 0 bases, leaving 12 bases between them. Germline V gene lookup returns CDR1 KGHSH and CDR2 LQKENI. The CDR3 sequence: CASSPPQSGSYNSPLHF. The CDR3 DNA reads TGTGCCAGCTCACCTCCACAGAGCGGCTCCTATAATTCACCCCTCCACTTT. Filled out from reference TRBV18 and TRBJ1-6, the complete variable domain reads NAGVMQNPRHLVRRRGQEARLRCSPMKGHSHVYWYRQLPEEGLKFMVYLQKENIIDESGMPKERFSAEFPKEGPSILRIQQVVRGDSAAYFCASSPPQSGSYNSPLHFGNGTRLTVT.

This clone occurred once. The CDR3 is CASGPAGGEQFF. The CDR3 DNA reads as TGCGCCAGTGGACCCGCGGGGGGTGAGCAGTTCTTC. The chain couples TRBV10-1 to TRBJ2-1; 8 bases line up with TRBD2. The junction had 7 bases not matched to a gene; V was cut back by 9 bases and J by 9 bases. CDR1 WNHNN and CDR2 SYGVQD come from the germline V gene (reference sequence). The CDR3 runs 12 residues.

On this clone itself: At the DNA level, this CDR3 is encoded by other sequences in the same sample as well. V gene TRBV27 combines with J gene TRBJ1-2; D may be TRBD1 (6 bases). CDR1 and CDR2 (germline): MNHEY, SMNVEV (reference sequence). The CDR3 length is 14 residues. The ends were cut back, 0 bases at V and 5 bases at J, with 10 bases in the middle. CDR3 protein: CASSLSTTGYGYTF. DNA of the CDR3: TGTGCCAGCAGTTTATCCACCACAGGGTATGGCTACACCTTC.

This sequence joins TRBV18 and TRBJ2-1, with 8 bases matching TRBD1. J was trimmed by 3 bases and V by 3 bases; bases with no gene match: 4. Germline V gene data show CDR1 as KGHSH and CDR2 as LQKENI. CDR3 size: 15 residues. Written as DNA, the CDR3 is TGTGCCAGCTCACCTACGGGACAGGTCTACAATGAGCAGTTCTTC. Its protein is CASSPTGQVYNEQFF.

The V call is TRBV9, the J call TRBJ1-3; no reliable D call. Germline V gene lookup returns CDR1 SGDLS and CDR2 YYNGEE. V lost 0 bases to trimming and J lost 4 bases, with 8 bases between them. The CDR3 contains 14 residues. CDR3 coding DNA: TGTGCCAGCAGCGTAGATAACGCGGGAAACACCATATATTTT. It yields the protein CASSVDNAGNTIYF.

V usage is TRBV2 and J usage is TRBJ2-5, with D possibly matching TRBD2 (5 bases). Germline CDR1 is SNHLY and CDR2 is FYNNEI. V lost 4 bases and J 5 bases, leaving 14 bases between the germline ends. CDR3 size: 14 residues. CDR3 DNA sequence: TGTGCCAGCAGTGGCCGGACTGCCGGGGAGACCCAGTACTTC. It codes for CASSGRTAGETQYF.